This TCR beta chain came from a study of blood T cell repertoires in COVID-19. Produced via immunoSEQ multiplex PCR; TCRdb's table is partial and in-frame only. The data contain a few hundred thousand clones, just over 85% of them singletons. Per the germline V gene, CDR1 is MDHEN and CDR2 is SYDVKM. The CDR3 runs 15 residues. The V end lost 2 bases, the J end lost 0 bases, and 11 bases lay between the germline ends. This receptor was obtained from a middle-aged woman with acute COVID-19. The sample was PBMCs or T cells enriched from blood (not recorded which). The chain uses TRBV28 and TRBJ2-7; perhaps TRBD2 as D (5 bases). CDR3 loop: CASSLERGTSYEQYF. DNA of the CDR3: TGTGCCAGCAGTTTAGAACGGGGAACCTCCTACGAGCAGTACTTC.